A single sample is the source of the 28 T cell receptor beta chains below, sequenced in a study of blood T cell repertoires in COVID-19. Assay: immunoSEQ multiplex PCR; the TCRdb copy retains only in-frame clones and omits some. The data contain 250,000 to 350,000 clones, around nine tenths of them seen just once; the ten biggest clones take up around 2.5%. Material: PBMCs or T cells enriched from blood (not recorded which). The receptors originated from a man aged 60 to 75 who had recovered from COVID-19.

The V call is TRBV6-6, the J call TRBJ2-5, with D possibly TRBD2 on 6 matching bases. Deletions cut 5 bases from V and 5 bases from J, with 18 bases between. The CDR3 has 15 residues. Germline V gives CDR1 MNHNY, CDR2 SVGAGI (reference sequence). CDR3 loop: CASSNSGLAGETQYF. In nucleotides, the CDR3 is TGTGCCAGCAGTAATTCGGGGCTGGCGGGGGAGACCCAGTACTTC.

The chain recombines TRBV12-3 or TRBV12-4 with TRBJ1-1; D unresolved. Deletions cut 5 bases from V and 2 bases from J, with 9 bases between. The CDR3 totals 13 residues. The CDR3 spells CASSQWANTEAFF. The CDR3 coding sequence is TGTGCCAGCAGTCAGTGGGCTAACACTGAAGCTTTCTTT.

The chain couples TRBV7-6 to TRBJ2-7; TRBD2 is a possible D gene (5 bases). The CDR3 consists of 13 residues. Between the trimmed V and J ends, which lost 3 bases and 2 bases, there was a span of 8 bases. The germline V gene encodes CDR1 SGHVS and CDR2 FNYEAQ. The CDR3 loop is CASSLGSTYEQYF. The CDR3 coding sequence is TGTGCCAGCAGCTTGGGGAGTACCTACGAGCAGTACTTC.

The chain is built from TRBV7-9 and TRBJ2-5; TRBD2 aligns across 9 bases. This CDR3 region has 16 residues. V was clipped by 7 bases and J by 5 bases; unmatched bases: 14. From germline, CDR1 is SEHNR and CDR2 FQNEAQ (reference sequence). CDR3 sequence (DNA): TGTGCCAGCAACCCCCTAGCGGGGAGGGGGAGGGAGACCCAGTACTTC. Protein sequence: CASNPLAGRGRETQYF.

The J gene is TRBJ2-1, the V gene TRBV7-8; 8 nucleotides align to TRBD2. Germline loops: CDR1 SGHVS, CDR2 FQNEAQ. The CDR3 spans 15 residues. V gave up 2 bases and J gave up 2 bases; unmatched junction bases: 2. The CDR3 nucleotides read TGTGCCAGCAGCTTATCGGGGGGGGCCTACAATGAGCAGTTCTTC. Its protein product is CASSLSGGAYNEQFF.

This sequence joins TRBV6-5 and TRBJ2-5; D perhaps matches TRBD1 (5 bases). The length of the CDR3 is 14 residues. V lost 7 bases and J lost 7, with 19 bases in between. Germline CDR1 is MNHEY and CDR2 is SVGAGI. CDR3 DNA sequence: TGTGCCAGCATTCTCCGTGGGCAGGGTCGGACCCAGTACTTC. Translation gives CASILRGQGRTQYF.

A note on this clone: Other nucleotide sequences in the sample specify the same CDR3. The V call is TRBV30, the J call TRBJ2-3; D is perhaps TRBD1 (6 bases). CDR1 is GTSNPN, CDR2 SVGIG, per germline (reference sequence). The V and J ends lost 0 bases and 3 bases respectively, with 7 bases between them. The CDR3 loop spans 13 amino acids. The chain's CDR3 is CAWSVRGTDTQYF. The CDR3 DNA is TGTGCCTGGAGTGTAAGGGGGACAGATACGCAGTATTTT.

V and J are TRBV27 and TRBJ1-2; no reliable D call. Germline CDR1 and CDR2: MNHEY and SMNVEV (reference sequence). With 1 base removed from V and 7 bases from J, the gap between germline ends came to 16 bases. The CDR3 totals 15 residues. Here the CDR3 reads CASSLFPPGVAGYTF. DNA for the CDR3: TGTGCCAGCAGTTTATTCCCGCCCGGAGTCGCTGGCTACACCTTC.

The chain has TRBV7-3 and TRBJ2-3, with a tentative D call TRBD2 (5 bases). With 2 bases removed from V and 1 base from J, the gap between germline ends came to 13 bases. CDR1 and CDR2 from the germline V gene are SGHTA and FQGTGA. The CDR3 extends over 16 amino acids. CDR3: CASSLQSRGGTDTQYF. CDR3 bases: TGTGCCAGCAGCTTACAAAGCCGGGGTGGCACAGATACGCAGTATTTT.

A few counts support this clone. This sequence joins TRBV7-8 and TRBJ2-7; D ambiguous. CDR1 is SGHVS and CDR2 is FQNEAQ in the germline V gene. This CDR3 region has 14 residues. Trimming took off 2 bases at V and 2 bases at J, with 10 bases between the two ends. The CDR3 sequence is CASSLLRNPYEQYF. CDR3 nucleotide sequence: TGTGCCAGCAGCTTATTGCGGAATCCCTACGAGCAGTACTTC.

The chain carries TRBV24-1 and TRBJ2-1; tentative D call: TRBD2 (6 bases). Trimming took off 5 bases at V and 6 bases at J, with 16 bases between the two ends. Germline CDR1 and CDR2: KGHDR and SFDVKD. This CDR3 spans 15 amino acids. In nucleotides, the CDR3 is TGTGCCACCAGTGGCCGAAAGACGGGAGTCAATGAGCAGTTCTTC. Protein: CATSGRKTGVNEQFF.

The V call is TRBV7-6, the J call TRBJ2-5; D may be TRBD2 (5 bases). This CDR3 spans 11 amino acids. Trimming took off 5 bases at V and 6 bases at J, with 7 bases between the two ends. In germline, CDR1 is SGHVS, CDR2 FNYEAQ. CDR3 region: CASSPGKTQYF. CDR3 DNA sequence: TGTGCCAGCAGCCCGGGGAAGACCCAGTACTTC.

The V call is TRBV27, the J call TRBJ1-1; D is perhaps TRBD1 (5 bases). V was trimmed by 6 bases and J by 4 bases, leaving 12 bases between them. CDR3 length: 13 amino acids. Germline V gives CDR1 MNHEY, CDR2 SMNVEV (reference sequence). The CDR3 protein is CASREGRGTEAFF. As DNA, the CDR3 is TGTGCCAGCAGGGAAGGGAGGGGCACTGAAGCTTTCTTT.

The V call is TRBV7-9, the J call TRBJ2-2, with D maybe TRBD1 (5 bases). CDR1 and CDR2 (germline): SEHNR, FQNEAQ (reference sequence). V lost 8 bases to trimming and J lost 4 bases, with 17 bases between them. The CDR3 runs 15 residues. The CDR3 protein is CASDTTRVRTGELFF. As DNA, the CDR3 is TGTGCCAGCGACACTACCAGGGTCCGCACCGGGGAGCTGTTTTTT.

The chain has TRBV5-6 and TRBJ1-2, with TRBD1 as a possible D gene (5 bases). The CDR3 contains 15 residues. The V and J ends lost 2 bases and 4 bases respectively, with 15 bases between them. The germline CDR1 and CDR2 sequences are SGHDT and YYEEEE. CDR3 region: CASSLAGRIVYGYTF. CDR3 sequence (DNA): TGTGCCAGCAGCTTAGCGGGACGGATAGTCTATGGCTACACCTTC.

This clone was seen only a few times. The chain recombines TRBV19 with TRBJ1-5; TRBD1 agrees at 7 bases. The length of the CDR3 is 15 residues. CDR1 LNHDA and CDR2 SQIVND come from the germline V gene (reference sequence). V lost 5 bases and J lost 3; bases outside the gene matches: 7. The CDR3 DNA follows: TGTGCCAGTAGTCCGGGACAGCTCCTCAATCAGCCCCAGCATTTT. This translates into CASSPGQLLNQPQHF.

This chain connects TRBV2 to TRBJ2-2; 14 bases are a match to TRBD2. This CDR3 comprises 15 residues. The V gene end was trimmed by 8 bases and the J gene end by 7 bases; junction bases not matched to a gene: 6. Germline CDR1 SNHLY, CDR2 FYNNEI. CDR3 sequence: CASGGLAGEIGELFF. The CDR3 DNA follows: TGTGCCAGCGGGGGACTAGCGGGAGAAATCGGGGAGCTGTTTTTT.

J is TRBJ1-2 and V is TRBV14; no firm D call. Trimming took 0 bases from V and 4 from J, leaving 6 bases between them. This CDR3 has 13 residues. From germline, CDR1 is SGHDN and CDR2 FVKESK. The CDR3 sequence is CASSQDVGYGYTF. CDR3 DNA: TGTGCCAGCAGCCAAGATGTCGGCTATGGCTACACCTTC.

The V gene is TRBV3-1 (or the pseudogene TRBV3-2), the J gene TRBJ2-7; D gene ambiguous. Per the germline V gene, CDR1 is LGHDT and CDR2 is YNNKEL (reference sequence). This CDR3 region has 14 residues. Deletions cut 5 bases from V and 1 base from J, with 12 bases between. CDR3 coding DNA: TGTGCCAGCAGCTACGGTAGCTGGTCCTACGAGCAGTACTTC. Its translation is CASSYGSWSYEQYF.

CDR3 sequence (DNA): TGTGCCAGCTCGGTAGGGGTGGATACGCAGTATTTT. It translates to CASSVGVDTQYF. V gene TRBV18 combines with J gene TRBJ2-3; tentatively, D is TRBD1 (5 bases). This CDR3 region has 12 residues. CDR1 and CDR2 (germline): KGHSH, LQKENI. The ends were cut back, 6 bases at V and 6 bases at J, with 10 bases in the middle.

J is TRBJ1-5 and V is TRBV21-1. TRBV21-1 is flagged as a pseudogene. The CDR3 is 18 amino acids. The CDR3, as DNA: TGTGCCAGCAGCAAAGAAGTCAATCTGGGGGGGAACAATCAGCCCCAGCATTTT. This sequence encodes CASSKEVNLGGNNQPQHF.

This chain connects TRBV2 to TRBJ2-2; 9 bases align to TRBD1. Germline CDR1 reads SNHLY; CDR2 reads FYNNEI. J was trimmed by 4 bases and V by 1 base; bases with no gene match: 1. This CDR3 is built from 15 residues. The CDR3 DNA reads TGTGCCAGCAGTGAAGGGACAGGGGTCACCGGGGAGCTGTTTTTT. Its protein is CASSEGTGVTGELFF.

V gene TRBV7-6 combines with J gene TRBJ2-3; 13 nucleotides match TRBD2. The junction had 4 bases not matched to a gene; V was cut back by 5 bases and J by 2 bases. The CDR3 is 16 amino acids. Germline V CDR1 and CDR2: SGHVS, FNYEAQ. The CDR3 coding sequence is TGTGCCAGCAGCGGGGGACTAGCGGGACCCACAGATACGCAGTATTTT. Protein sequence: CASSGGLAGPTDTQYF.

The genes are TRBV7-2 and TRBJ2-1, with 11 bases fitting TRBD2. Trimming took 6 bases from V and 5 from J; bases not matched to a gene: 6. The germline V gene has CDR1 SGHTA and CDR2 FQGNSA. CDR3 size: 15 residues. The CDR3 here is CASSATSGRNNEQFF. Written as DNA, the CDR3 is TGTGCCAGCAGTGCAACTAGCGGGAGAAACAATGAGCAGTTCTTC.

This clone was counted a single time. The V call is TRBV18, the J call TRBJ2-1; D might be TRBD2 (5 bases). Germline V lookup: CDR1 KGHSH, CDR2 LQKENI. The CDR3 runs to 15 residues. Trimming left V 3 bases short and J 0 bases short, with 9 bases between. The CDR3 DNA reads TGTGCCAGCTCACCTTTTGGGAGCTCCTACAATGAGCAGTTCTTC. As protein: CASSPFGSSYNEQFF.

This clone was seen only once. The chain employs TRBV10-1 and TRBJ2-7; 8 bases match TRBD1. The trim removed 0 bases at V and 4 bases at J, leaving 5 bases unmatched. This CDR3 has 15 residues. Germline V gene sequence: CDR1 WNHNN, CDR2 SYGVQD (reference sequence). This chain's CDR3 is CASSESGTGGYEQYF. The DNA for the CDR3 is TGCGCCAGCAGTGAGTCCGGGACAGGAGGTTACGAGCAGTACTTC.

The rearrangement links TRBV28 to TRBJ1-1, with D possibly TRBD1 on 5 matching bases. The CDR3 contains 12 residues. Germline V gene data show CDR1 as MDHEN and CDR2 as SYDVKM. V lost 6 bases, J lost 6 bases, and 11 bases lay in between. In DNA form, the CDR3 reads TGTGCCAGCAGCTATCGACAGCCTGAAGCTTTCTTT. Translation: CASSYRQPEAFF.

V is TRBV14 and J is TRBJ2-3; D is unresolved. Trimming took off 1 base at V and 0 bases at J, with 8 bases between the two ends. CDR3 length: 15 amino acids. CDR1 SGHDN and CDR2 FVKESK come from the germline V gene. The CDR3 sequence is CASSQGAPSTDTQYF. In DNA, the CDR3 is TGTGCCAGCAGCCAAGGGGCACCAAGCACAGATACGCAGTATTTT.